This T cell receptor (beta chain) was sequenced for a study of T-cell memory formation after mild COVID-19. Study at large: Each donor largely had its own TCR clusters.

CDR1 and CDR2 (germline): LGHDT, YNNKEL (reference sequence). The CDR3 contains 13 residues. The V and J ends lost 4 bases and 10 bases, in that order; junction bases with no gene match: 7. Details on this clonotype: Its antigen is not known.

MiXCR was run by TCRdb on the 5' RACE reads, yielding one entry per CDR3 protein. The data contain roughly 170,000 distinct CDR3 sequences, 20% to 25% of them singletons. Overall study findings and caveats: Several responding clones turned up in pre-infection memory, indicating that cross-reactive memory may have taken part. Most CD4+ clones that shrank were in CM and EM, while CD8+ ones turned up in EMRA.

Sequencing was done on a sample of PBMCs or a T cell subset sorted from them (not recorded which). This TCR derives from an adult woman who had mild COVID-19 (a few samples of this study predate the infection). Cell type and time point are not known. This chain connects TRBV3-1 to TRBJ1-5, with 7 bases that match TRBD1. The CDR3 region is CASSRTGLGPQHF. In DNA, the CDR3 is TGTGCCAGCAGCCGGACAGGCCTCGGACCCCAGCATTTT.